The rows below give T cell receptor beta chains drawn from one sample of a study of HIV-infected patients and healthy controls. MiXCR, run by TCRdb on the 5' RACE reads, gives a single entry per CDR3 protein. This sample has about 6,600 distinct CDR3 sequences, with roughly 9.1% found just once. Here the sequenced sample was blood, taken during antiretroviral therapy. The receptors originated from an adult with HIV infection. Both conserved end residues are part of each CDR3. The D gene is left open where the match is weak. Only some rows state a clone size, as once, few, many or a class for expanded clones.

cdr3_nt | cdr3_aa | d_call | j_call | clone_size | v_call
TGTGCCAGCAGTTTTGCAGGGGGCCCCTACGAGCAGTACTTC | CASSFAGGPYEQYF | TRBD1 | TRBJ2-7 | medium-sized | TRBV12-3/TRBV12-4
TGCAGTGCTAGAGGCGGGACTAGCGGGAGTGAAGACTCCTACAATGAGCAGTTCTTC | CSARGGTSGSEDSYNEQFF | TRBD2 | TRBJ2-1 | medium-sized | TRBV20-1
TGCAGTGCCAGGGACCCATCCTACAATGAGCAGTTCTTC | CSARDPSYNEQFF | - | TRBJ2-1 | medium-sized | TRBV20-1
TGTGCCAGCAGCCGTGGACTAGCGGGACGCTACGAGCAGTACTTC | CASSRGLAGRYEQYF | TRBD2 | TRBJ2-7 | many | TRBV12-3/TRBV12-4
TGCGCCAGCAGCCAAGAACGGGGTTACTCCAATGAGCAGTTCTTC | CASSQERGYSNEQFF | - | TRBJ2-1 | many | TRBV4-3
TGCGCCAGCAGCTTGTTGCAGAACACTGAAGCTTTCTTT | CASSLLQNTEAFF | - | TRBJ1-1 | - | TRBV5-1
TGCAGTGCTTCCCTCCTCGGGGGCCGAAACACTGAAGCTTTCTTT | CSASLLGGRNTEAFF | - | TRBJ1-1 | - | TRBV20-1
TGTGCCAGCACCGTGGGGACAGATCCTTACGAGCAGTACTTC | CASTVGTDPYEQYF | TRBD1 | TRBJ2-7 | many | TRBV9
TGTGCCAGCAGCTTAAAACAGGGGGGTAATGAGCAGTTCTTC | CASSLKQGGNEQFF | TRBD1 | TRBJ2-1 | many | TRBV7-9
TGTGCCAGCTGTTACAGCTCTGGAAACACCATATATTTT | CASCYSSGNTIYF | - | TRBJ1-3 | medium-sized | TRBV2
TGTGCCAGCAGTTGGGACCAGTCTTGGAAAGCTTTCTTT | CASSWDQSWKAFF | - | TRBJ1-1 | medium-sized | TRBV28
TGTGCCAGCAGTCGGGACAGGGATTACAATCAGCCCCAGCATTTT | CASSRDRDYNQPQHF | TRBD1 | TRBJ1-5 | medium-sized | TRBV28
TGTGCCAGCAGTGAGAGGGGGGGCATGCAGTATTTT | CASSERGGMQYF | - | TRBJ2-3 | many | TRBV6-1
TGTGCCAGCAGCTTAGCTGTAGGACAGGGCAAACAGCCCCAGCATTTT | CASSLAVGQGKQPQHF | TRBD1 | TRBJ1-5 | medium-sized | TRBV7-2
TGCGCCAGCAGCCAACCCCGGGACTTGAACACCGGGGAGCTGTTTTTT | CASSQPRDLNTGELFF | - | TRBJ2-2 | many | TRBV4-3
TGTGCCAGCAGTTTTCAAGGGGGCAGCAATCAGCCCCAGCATTTT | CASSFQGGSNQPQHF | TRBD1 | TRBJ1-5 | - | TRBV27
TGCGCCAGCAGCCAAGATGCGGCCCAGGGGTGGACCTACGAGCAGTACTTC | CASSQDAAQGWTYEQYF | - | TRBJ2-7 | many | TRBV4-3
TGTGCCAGCAGCCAATGGCCGGGTTCCTCACCCCTCCACTTT | CASSQWPGSSPLHF | - | TRBJ1-6 | - | TRBV14
TGCGCCAGCAGCCAAGATACCGGGCAGGGAGGGTACGATGGCTACACCTTC | CASSQDTGQGGYDGYTF | - | TRBJ1-2 | many | TRBV4-1
TGTGCCAGCAGTTTAGCCTCCGGGGCTTGGGTCGATCAGCCCCAGCATTTT | CASSLASGAWVDQPQHF | - | TRBJ1-5 | - | TRBV12-3/TRBV12-4
TGTGCCAGCAGTGGAGCGGGTAGCACAGATACGCAGTATTTT | CASSGAGSTDTQYF | - | TRBJ2-3 | many | TRBV12-3/TRBV12-4
TGTGCCAGCAGTTATGGGGCCGGACTGAACACTGAAGCTTTCTTT | CASSYGAGLNTEAFF | - | TRBJ1-1 | few | TRBV27
TGTGCCAGCGGGTTTGCCAGGACTGAAGCTTTCTTT | CASGFARTEAFF | - | TRBJ1-1 | medium-sized | TRBV27
TGCAGTGCTTCAAAGAGGGGGGCCGAGACCTTTCTCTATGGCTACACCTTC | CSASKRGAETFLYGYTF | - | TRBJ1-2 | many | TRBV20-1
TGCGCCAGCAGCCCGAAAATTGCATGGGACAGCCCGATAGAGCAGTTCTTC | CASSPKIAWDSPIEQFF | TRBD1 | TRBJ2-1 | many | TRBV5-1
TGTGCCAGTAGTCCCGATAAAGGACGGGGTAATCAGCCCCAGCATTTT | CASSPDKGRGNQPQHF | - | TRBJ1-5 | medium-sized | TRBV19
TGTGCCAGCAGCGTAGCGGGCAGGGGTTTGAATTCACCCCTCCACTTT | CASSVAGRGLNSPLHF | - | TRBJ1-6 | medium-sized | TRBV9
TGTGCCAGCAGTTACTCATTTCGGGTGGACACTGAAGCTTTCTTT | CASSYSFRVDTEAFF | - | TRBJ1-1 | many | TRBV6-5
TGCAGTGCTAGAGTTGCGGGAGTCTCCTACAATGAGCAGTTCTTC | CSARVAGVSYNEQFF | TRBD2 | TRBJ2-1 | many | TRBV20-1
TGTGCCAGCAGTTTCAGGGGACTCCAAGAGACCCAGTACTTC | CASSFRGLQETQYF | - | TRBJ2-5 | medium-sized | TRBV9
TGTGCCAGCAGCCAGAACCCAGTCACCGGGGAGCTGTTTTTT | CASSQNPVTGELFF | - | TRBJ2-2 | many | TRBV14
TGTGCCAGCAGTTACCTCGGGGGCACTGAAGCTTTCTTT | CASSYLGGTEAFF | - | TRBJ1-1 | medium-sized | TRBV6-2/TRBV6-3
TGTGCCAGCAGCCGACGGGACAGGGGATACTCTGGAAACACCATATATTTT | CASSRRDRGYSGNTIYF | TRBD1 | TRBJ1-3 | many | TRBV9
TGCGCCAGCAGCCAGGCGACCGCTTCCTATGGCTACACCTTC | CASSQATASYGYTF | - | TRBJ1-2 | once | TRBV4-1
TGCAGTGCTAGCCTGCGGAGCTCCTACAATGAGCAGTTCTTC | CSASLRSSYNEQFF | - | TRBJ2-1 | few | TRBV20-1
TGTGCCAGTAGTCCAGGGACAGTCACTGAAGCTTTCTTT | CASSPGTVTEAFF | TRBD1 | TRBJ1-1 | many | TRBV19
TGTGCCAGCTCCTGGACAGACAATGAGCAGTTCTTC | CASSWTDNEQFF | - | TRBJ2-1 | - | TRBV9
TGTGCCAGCAGATATACTGGTAAAGGGAACACTGAAGCTTTCTTT | CASRYTGKGNTEAFF | - | TRBJ1-1 | many | TRBV28
TGTGCCAGCAGCGTAGCTCCCAGTCCCAATCAGCCCCAGCATTTT | CASSVAPSPNQPQHF | - | TRBJ1-5 | medium-sized | TRBV9
TGTGCCAGCAGCCGATGGACAGCGAACACTGAAGCTTTCTTT | CASSRWTANTEAFF | - | TRBJ1-1 | medium-sized | TRBV16
TGTGCCAGCAGTTACTCAGGGGTCCGCAATCAGCCCCAGCATTTT | CASSYSGVRNQPQHF | - | TRBJ1-5 | medium-sized | TRBV6-2/TRBV6-3
TGTGCCAGCAGTCCCCCGCCGGCTAGCGGGGAGAACAATGAGCAGTTCTTC | CASSPPPASGENNEQFF | TRBD2 | TRBJ2-1 | medium-sized | TRBV28
TGCGCCAGCAGCTTGAATAGCGGGAGGAACAATGAGCAGTTCTTC | CASSLNSGRNNEQFF | TRBD2 | TRBJ2-1 | many | TRBV5-1
TGTGCCAGCAGCGGACAGGGTTGGTACACTGAAGCTTTCTTT | CASSGQGWYTEAFF | TRBD1 | TRBJ1-1 | medium-sized | TRBV11-2
TGCAGTGCTAGGCGGGGCGGGGGCTCCTACGAGCAGTACTTC | CSARRGGGSYEQYF | TRBD2 | TRBJ2-7 | few | TRBV20-1
TGTGCCAGCATACCGGGCGACACAGATACGCAGTATTTT | CASIPGDTDTQYF | - | TRBJ2-3 | many | TRBV19
TGTGCCAGCAGCCTAAATAGCGGGAGCCTCACCTACAATGAGCAGTTCTTC | CASSLNSGSLTYNEQFF | TRBD2 | TRBJ2-1 | few | TRBV7-2
TGTGCCAGCAGTTACGCCACCGGGGAGCTGTTTTTT | CASSYATGELFF | - | TRBJ2-2 | many | TRBV6-2/TRBV6-3
TGCAGCGTTGAAATGACGGGAACTTCCTATGGCTACACCTTC | CSVEMTGTSYGYTF | - | TRBJ1-2 | medium-sized | TRBV29-1
TGTGCCAGCAGCTCCTCAAGCTGGGGGGGCACCGGGGAGCTGTTTTTT | CASSSSSWGGTGELFF | TRBD2 | TRBJ2-2 | hyperexpanded | TRBV11-2
TGTGCCAGCAGCTTTAAGAGTCTTAAGGCTTTCTTT | CASSFKSLKAFF | - | TRBJ1-1 | many | TRBV5-6
TGTGCCAGCAGCAAGGGACTAGCGGGAGGACGCGAGCAGTACTTC | CASSKGLAGGREQYF | - | TRBJ2-7 | few | TRBV21-1
TGTGCCTGGAGTGTCCGACAGGGGACAGGACGCTCACCCCTCCACTTT | CAWSVRQGTGRSPLHF | TRBD1 | TRBJ1-6 | many | TRBV30
TGTGCCAGTAGATCTCCGGGACAGGGGCTTCTCGGGGAGCAGTACTTC | CASRSPGQGLLGEQYF | TRBD1 | TRBJ2-7 | many | TRBV19
TGCAGTGCTAGAGATCGAACTAGCGGAGTGTACAATGAGCAGTTCTTC | CSARDRTSGVYNEQFF | TRBD2 | TRBJ2-1 | few | TRBV20-1
TGTGCCAGCCGTCTGGGACCCCGCCTGTCAGATACGCAGTATTTT | CASRLGPRLSDTQYF | - | TRBJ2-3 | many | TRBV12-3/TRBV12-4
TGTGCCATCGGAGCTAGCGAGACCTACGAGCAGTACTTC | CAIGASETYEQYF | - | TRBJ2-7 | medium-sized | TRBV6-2/TRBV6-3